What follows are 10 T cell receptor beta chains derived from one specimen sequenced in a study of CD8+ T cells in alopecia areata. Isolated RNA was reverse transcribed into cDNA used as the sequencing template. TCRdb keeps only in-frame clones here, not all; method: immunoSEQ multiplex PCR. Counted here are 150,000 to 200,000 clones, about 54% occurring once; the ten biggest clones make up less than 5%. The specimen sequenced was CD4+ T cells sorted from blood. The receptors were gathered from a human donor in good health.

This clone was detected a few times. The J gene is TRBJ2-3, the V gene TRBV29-1; no firm D call. CDR1 is SQVTM, CDR2 ANQGSEA, per germline. The CDR3 consists of 11 residues. V lost 3 bases to trimming and J lost 4 bases, with 5 bases between them. CDR3: CSVDQPDTQYF. The CDR3 DNA reads as TGCAGCGTTGACCAGCCAGATACGCAGTATTTT.

This chain connects TRBV6-5 to TRBJ1-2, with D maybe TRBD1 (6 bases). CDR1 MNHEY and CDR2 SVGAGI come from the germline V gene. This CDR3 spans 13 amino acids. V was shortened by 2 bases and J by 8 bases, with 12 bases between the two germline ends. The CDR3 is CASSYGRGYGYTF. For the CDR3, the DNA is TGTGCCAGCAGTTACGGCAGGGGATACGGCTACACCTTC.

This clone was recorded a few times. The gene calls are TRBV19 and TRBJ2-2; D uncertain. Deletions cut 5 bases from V and 7 bases from J, with 20 bases between. This CDR3 contains 16 residues. Germline assignment: CDR1 LNHDA and CDR2 SQIVND (reference sequence). The CDR3 coding sequence is TGTGCCAGTAGTTTCGGACCCACCCGCAGGAACGGGGAGCTGTTTTTT. Translated, it gives CASSFGPTRRNGELFF.

The table lists this clone with a few counts. This chain uses TRBV29-1 with TRBJ2-2; D is undetermined. V was shortened by 6 bases and J by 6 bases, with 8 bases between the two germline ends. Germline CDR1 SQVTM, CDR2 ANQGSEA. The CDR3 runs to 11 residues. The CDR3 DNA sequence: TGCAGCGTGGCAGGCCCCGGGGAGCTGTTTTTT. This encodes CSVAGPGELFF.

V is TRBV30 and J is TRBJ2-1; D not resolved. There are 12 residues in the CDR3. V lost 7 bases and J lost 4, with 11 bases in between. Germline V gene data show CDR1 as GTSNPN and CDR2 as SVGIG (reference sequence). The CDR3 is CAYGRIYNEQFF. The CDR3 region has the DNA TGTGCCTACGGCCGGATTTACAATGAGCAGTTCTTC.

The genes are TRBV12-5 and TRBJ2-7; TRBD2 might be the D (5 bases). The ends were cut back, 11 bases at V and 0 bases at J, with 14 bases in the middle. CDR1 LGHNT and CDR2 FRNRAP come from the germline V gene. The CDR3 covers 13 residues. The CDR3 DNA follows: TGTGCTTGCTCGCGGGCGGCCTCCTACGAGCAGTACTTC. Protein product: CACSRAASYEQYF. Variable domain in full (rest from reference TRBV12-5 and TRBJ2-7): DARVTQTPRHKVTEMGQEVTMRCQPILGHNTVFWYRQTMMQGLELLAYFRNRAPLDDSGMPKDRFSAEMPDATLATLKIQPSEPRDSAVYFCACSRAASYEQYFGPGTRLTVT.

The chain carries TRBV7-9 and TRBJ2-6; D is uncertain. Looked up from germline, CDR1 is SEHNR and CDR2 is FQNEAQ (reference sequence). The length of the CDR3 is 15 residues. Trimming pared 1 base from V and 0 bases from J, leaving 4 bases between. Here the CDR3 DNA reads TGTGCCAGCAGCTTAGTTAGCTCTGGGGCCAACGTCCTGACTTTC. Protein: CASSLVSSGANVLTF. Full variable domain (rest looked up from reference TRBV7-9 and TRBJ2-6): DTGVSQNPRHKITKRGQNVTFRCDPISEHNRLYWYRQTLGQGPEFLTYFQNEAQLEKSRLLSDRFSAERPKGSFSTLEIQRTEQGDSAMYLCASSLVSSGANVLTFGAGSRLTVL.

In this sample, this clone turned up a few times. At one end, the junction sequence differs from germline, possibly due to a read error. The V gene is TRBV6-5, the J gene TRBJ2-1; 7 bases are shared with TRBD2. Germline values: CDR1 MNHEY, CDR2 SVGAGI. The CDR3 has 13 residues. In DNA, the CDR3 is TGTGCCAGCAGTTACGGTGAAATCGGGAGGCCGGTCTTC. This sequence encodes CASSYGEIGRPVF.

J is TRBJ2-1 and V is TRBV29-1, with 7 bases aligning to TRBD2. CDR1 and CDR2 from the germline V gene are SQVTM and ANQGSEA. J was trimmed by 1 base and V by 8 bases; bases with no gene match: 8. The CDR3 sequence is 14 residues long. CDR3 sequence: CSSKRDVSYNEQFF. CDR3 DNA: TGCAGCTCGAAGCGGGATGTATCCTACAATGAGCAGTTCTTC.

The table lists this clone with a few counts. V and J are TRBV5-1 and TRBJ2-5; the D gene is possibly TRBD1 (5 bases). The CDR3 covers 15 residues. The V and J ends lost 1 base and 5 bases respectively, with 15 bases between them. Per germline, CDR1 SGHRS and CDR2 YFSETQ. The CDR3 protein is CASSLWRTQGETQYF. Here the CDR3 DNA reads TGCGCCAGCAGCTTGTGGCGGACGCAGGGCGAGACCCAGTACTTC.